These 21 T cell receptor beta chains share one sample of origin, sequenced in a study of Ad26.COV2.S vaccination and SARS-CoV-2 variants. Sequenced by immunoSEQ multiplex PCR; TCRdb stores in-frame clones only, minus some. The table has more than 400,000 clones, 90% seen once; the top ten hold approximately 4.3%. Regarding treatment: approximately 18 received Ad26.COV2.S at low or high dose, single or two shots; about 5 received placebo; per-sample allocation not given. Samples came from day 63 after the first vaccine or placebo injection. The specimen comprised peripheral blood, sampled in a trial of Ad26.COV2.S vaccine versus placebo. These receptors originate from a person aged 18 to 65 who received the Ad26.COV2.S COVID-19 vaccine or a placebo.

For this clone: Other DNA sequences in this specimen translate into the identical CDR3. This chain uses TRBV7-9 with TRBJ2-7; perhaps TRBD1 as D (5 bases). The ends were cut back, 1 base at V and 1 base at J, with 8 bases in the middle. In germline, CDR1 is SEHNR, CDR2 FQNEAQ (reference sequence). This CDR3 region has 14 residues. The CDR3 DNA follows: TGTGCCAGCAGCTTAGATCAGGGTTCCTACGAGCAGTACTTC. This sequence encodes CASSLDQGSYEQYF.

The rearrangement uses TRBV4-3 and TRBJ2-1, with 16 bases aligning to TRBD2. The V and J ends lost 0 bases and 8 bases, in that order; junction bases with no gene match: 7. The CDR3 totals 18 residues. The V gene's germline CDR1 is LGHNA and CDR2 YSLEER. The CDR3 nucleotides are TGCGCCAGCAGCCAAGACCCGGGACTAGCGGGAGGGTTGGATGAGCAGTTCTTC. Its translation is CASSQDPGLAGGLDEQFF.

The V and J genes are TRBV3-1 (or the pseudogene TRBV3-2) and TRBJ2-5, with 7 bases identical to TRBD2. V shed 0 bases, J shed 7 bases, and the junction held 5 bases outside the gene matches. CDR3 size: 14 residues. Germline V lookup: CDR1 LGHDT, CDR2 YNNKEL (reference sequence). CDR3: CASSQDKGRGTQYF. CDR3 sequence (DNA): TGTGCCAGCAGCCAAGATAAGGGGAGGGGGACCCAGTACTTC.

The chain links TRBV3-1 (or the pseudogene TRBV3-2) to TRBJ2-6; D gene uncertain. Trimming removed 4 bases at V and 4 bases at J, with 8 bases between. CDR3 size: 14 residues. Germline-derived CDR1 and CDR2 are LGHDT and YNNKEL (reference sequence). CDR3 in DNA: TGTGCCAGCAGCCCAACCCTAGGGGCCAACGTCCTGACTTTC. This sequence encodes CASSPTLGANVLTF.

The CDR3 region has the DNA TGTGCCAGCCGTCAGGGGGGACAGGGGGTTTGGGTGAACACCGGGGAGCTGTTTTTT. Translation gives CASRQGGQGVWVNTGELFF. The rearrangement links TRBV27 to TRBJ2-2; 11 bases match TRBD1. The J segment lost 1 base and the V segment lost 8 bases, leaving 15 bases of the junction unmatched. CDR1 and CDR2 (germline): MNHEY, SMNVEV (reference sequence). This CDR3 has 19 amino acids.

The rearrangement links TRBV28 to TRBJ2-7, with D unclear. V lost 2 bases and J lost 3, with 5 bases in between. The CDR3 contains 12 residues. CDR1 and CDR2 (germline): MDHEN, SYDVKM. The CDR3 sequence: CASSLKFYEQYF. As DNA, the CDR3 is TGTGCCAGCAGTTTAAAATTCTACGAGCAGTACTTC. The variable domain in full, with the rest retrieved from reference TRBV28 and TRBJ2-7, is DVKVTQSSRYLVKRTGEKVFLECVQDMDHENMFWYRQDPGLGLRLIYFSYDVKMKEKGDIPEGYSVSREKKERFSLILESASTNQTSMYLCASSLKFYEQYFGPGTRLTVT.

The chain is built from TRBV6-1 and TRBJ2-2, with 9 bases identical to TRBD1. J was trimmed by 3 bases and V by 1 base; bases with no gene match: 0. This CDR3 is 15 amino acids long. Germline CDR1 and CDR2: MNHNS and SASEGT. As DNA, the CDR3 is TGTGCCAGCAGTGAAGGGACAGGGGACACCGGGGAGCTGTTTTTT. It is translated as CASSEGTGDTGELFF.

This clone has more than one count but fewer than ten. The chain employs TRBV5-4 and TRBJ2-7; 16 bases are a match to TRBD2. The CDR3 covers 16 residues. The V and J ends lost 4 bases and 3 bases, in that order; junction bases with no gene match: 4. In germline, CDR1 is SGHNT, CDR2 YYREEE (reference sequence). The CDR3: CASSPGTSGGVYEQYF. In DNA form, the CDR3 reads TGTGCCAGCAGCCCCGGGACTAGCGGGGGGGTCTACGAGCAGTACTTC.

CDR3 protein: CASSPDSNQPQHF. CDR3 DNA: TGTGCCAGCAGCCCCGACAGCAATCAGCCCCAGCATTTT. The V and J genes are TRBV28 and TRBJ1-5; D unclear. CDR3 length: 13 amino acids. V lost 6 bases to trimming and J lost 1 base, with 7 bases between them. Germline CDR1 and CDR2: MDHEN and SYDVKM.

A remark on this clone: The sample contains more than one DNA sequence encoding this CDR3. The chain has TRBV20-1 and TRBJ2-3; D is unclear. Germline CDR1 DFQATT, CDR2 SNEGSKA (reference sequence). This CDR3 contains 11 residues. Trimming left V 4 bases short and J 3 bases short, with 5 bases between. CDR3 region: CSAIPTDTQYF. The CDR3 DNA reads TGCAGTGCTATACCTACAGATACGCAGTATTTT.

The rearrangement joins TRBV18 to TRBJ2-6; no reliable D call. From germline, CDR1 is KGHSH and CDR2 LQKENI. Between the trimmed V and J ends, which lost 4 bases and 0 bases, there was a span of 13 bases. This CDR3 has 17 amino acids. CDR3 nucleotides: TGTGCCAGCTCACGGGAACAGAGCAACTCTGGGGCCAACGTCCTGACTTTC. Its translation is CASSREQSNSGANVLTF.

The CDR3 coding sequence is TGTGCCATATGTGCGTCCGGGACAGTCGATGGCTACACCTTC. This encodes CAICASGTVDGYTF. The V and J genes are TRBV10-3 and TRBJ1-2; 7 bases match TRBD1. The CDR3 has 14 amino acids. V dropped 9 bases and J dropped 6; count of bases not matched to a gene: 13. CDR1 ENHRY and CDR2 SYGVKD come from the germline V gene.

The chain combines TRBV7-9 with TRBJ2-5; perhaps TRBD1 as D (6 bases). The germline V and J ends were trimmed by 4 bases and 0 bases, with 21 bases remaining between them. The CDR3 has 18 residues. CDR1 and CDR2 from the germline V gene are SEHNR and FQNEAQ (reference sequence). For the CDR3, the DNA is TGTGCCAGCAGCTGGACATCACAGGGCTCGCGGTACCAAGAGACCCAGTACTTC. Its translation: CASSWTSQGSRYQETQYF.

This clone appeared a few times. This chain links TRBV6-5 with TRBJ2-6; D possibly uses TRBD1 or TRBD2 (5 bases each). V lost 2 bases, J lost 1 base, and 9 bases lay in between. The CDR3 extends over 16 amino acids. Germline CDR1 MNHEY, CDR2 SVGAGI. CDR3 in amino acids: CASSYDGTSGANVLTF. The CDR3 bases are TGTGCCAGCAGTTACGATGGGACGTCTGGGGCCAACGTCCTGACTTTC.

CDR3: CATGTGMAQPQHF. The CDR3 bases are TGTGCCACCGGGACAGGGATGGCTCAGCCCCAGCATTTT. This chain connects TRBV10-3 to TRBJ1-5, with 9 positions matching TRBD1. Trimming removed 10 bases from V and 6 bases from J; junction bases left unmatched: 7. The CDR3 has 13 residues. The germline CDR1 and CDR2 sequences are ENHRY and SYGVKD.

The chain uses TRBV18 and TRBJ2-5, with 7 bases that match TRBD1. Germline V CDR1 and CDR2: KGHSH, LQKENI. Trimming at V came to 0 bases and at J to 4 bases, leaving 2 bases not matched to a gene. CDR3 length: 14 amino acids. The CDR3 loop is CASSPPHRGETQYF. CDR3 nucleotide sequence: TGTGCCAGCTCACCACCGCACAGGGGAGAGACCCAGTACTTC.

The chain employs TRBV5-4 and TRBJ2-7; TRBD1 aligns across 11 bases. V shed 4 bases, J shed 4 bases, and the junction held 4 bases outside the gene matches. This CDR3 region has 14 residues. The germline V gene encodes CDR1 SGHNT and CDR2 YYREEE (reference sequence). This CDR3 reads CASSQGTGGYEQYF. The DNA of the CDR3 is TGTGCCAGCAGCCAAGGGACAGGGGGGTACGAGCAGTACTTC.

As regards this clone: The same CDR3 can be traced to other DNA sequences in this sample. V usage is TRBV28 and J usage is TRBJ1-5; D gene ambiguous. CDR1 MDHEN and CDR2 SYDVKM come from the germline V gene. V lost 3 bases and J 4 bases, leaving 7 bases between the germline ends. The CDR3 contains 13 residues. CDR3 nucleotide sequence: TGTGCCAGCAGTTTCAGCCGAAATCAGCCCCAGCATTTT. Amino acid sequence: CASSFSRNQPQHF.

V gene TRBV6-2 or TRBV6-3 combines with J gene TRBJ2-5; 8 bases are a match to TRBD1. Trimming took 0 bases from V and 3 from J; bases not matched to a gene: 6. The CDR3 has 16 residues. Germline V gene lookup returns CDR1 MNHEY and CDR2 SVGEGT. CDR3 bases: TGTGCCAGCAGTTACTCCTGGGACAGGAGGGAAGAGACCCAGTACTTC. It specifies CASSYSWDRREETQYF.

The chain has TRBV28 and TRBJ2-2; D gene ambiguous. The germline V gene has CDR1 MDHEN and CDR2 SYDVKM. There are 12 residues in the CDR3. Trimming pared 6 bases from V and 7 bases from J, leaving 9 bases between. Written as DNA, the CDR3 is TGTGCCAGCAGGAGTATGGGCGGGGAGCTGTTTTTT. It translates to CASRSMGGELFF.

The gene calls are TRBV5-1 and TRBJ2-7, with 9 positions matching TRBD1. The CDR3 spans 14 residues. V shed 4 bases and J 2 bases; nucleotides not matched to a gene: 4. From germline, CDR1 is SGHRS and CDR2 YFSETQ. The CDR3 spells CASSVQGAPYEQYF. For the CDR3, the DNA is TGCGCCAGCAGCGTACAGGGGGCCCCCTACGAGCAGTACTTC.